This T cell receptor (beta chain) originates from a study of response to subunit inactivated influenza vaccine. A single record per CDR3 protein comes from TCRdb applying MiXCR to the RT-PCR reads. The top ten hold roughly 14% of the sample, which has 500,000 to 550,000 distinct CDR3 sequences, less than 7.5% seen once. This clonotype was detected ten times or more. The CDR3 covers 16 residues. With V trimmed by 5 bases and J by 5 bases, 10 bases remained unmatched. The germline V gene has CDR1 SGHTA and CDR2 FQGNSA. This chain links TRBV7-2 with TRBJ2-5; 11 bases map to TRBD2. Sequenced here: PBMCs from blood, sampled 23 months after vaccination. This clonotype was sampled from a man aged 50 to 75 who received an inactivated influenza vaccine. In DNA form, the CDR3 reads TGTGCCAGCAGCCGAACTAGCGGGAGTGGGAGGGAGACCCAGTACTTC. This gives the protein CASSRTSGSGRETQYF.